What follows are 28 T cell receptor beta chains derived from one specimen sequenced in a study of cytomegalovirus exposure and HLA in healthy donors. The PCR used 60 Vbeta and 13 Jbeta primers. Assay: immunoSEQ multiplex PCR; the TCRdb copy retains only in-frame clones and omits some. The sample holds about 160,000 clones, approximately 82% seen once. Sequenced input: PBMCs. Receptor source: a man aged 45-60 years in good health and CMV-seropositive.

The rearrangement links TRBV7-9 to TRBJ1-1, with D unresolved. Germline V gene sequence: CDR1 SEHNR, CDR2 FQNEAQ (reference sequence). Trimming pared 4 bases from V and 0 bases from J, leaving 9 bases between. The CDR3 consists of 14 residues. The CDR3 sequence: CASSSHGVNTEAFF. The CDR3 nucleotides read TGTGCCAGCAGCTCGCACGGAGTGAACACTGAAGCTTTCTTT.

The rearrangement links TRBV19 to TRBJ1-2; 8 bases are shared with TRBD1. Germline V gives CDR1 LNHDA, CDR2 SQIVND (reference sequence). Trimming cost V 5 bases and J 7 bases; bases outside gene matches: 6. The CDR3 spans 13 residues. The CDR3, as DNA: TGTGCCAGTAGTTTTTCCAGGGGGCTTGGCTACACCTTC. This gives the protein CASSFSRGLGYTF.

This clone was detected only once. The rearrangement joins TRBV5-1 to TRBJ1-1, with 7 bases lining up with TRBD1. The CDR3 covers 14 residues. V was clipped by 4 bases and J by 1 base; unmatched bases: 4. Germline assignment: CDR1 SGHRS and CDR2 YFSETQ. CDR3 coding DNA: TGCGCCAGCAGCCCCGGGACAGCGAACACTGAAGCTTTCTTT. Protein: CASSPGTANTEAFF.

This clone was detected only a few times. This chain connects TRBV6-5 to TRBJ2-5, with D possibly being TRBD2 (6 bases). Germline V gene lookup returns CDR1 MNHEY and CDR2 SVGAGI. This CDR3 spans 15 amino acids. V was shortened by 5 bases and J by 4 bases, with 17 bases between the two germline ends. The CDR3 loop reads CASSNFGAGLETQYF. The CDR3 nucleotides read TGTGCCAGCAGTAATTTCGGGGCGGGACTAGAGACCCAGTACTTC.

V gene TRBV29-1 combines with J gene TRBJ1-1; tentatively, D is TRBD1 (5 bases). CDR1 SQVTM and CDR2 ANQGSEA come from the germline V gene. Trimming cost V 4 bases and J 0 bases, with 6 bases left between them. The CDR3 length is 12 residues. CDR3 DNA: TGCAGCGTTGCAGGGTTGAACACTGAAGCTTTCTTT. Amino acid sequence: CSVAGLNTEAFF.

The chain is built from TRBV11-2 and TRBJ2-1; a weak D match, TRBD1 (5 bases). V gave up 0 bases and J gave up 9 bases, with 9 bases separating them. Per germline, CDR1 SGHAT and CDR2 FQNNGV. The CDR3 is made up of 13 amino acids. For the CDR3, the DNA is TGTGCCAGCAGCTTAGATGGGGCAGGTGAGCAGTTCTTC. Translating it yields CASSLDGAGEQFF. Full variable domain (rest looked up from reference TRBV11-2 and TRBJ2-1): EAGVAQSPRYKIIEKRQSVAFWCNPISGHATLYWYQQILGQGPKLLIQFQNNGVVDDSQLPKDRFSAERLKGVDSTLKIQPAKLEDSAVYLCASSLDGAGEQFFGPGTRLTVL.

The genes are TRBV5-1 and TRBJ2-3, with 7 nucleotides matching TRBD1. The CDR3 totals 14 residues. Germline-derived CDR1 and CDR2 are SGHRS and YFSETQ. The ends lost 4 bases at V and 4 bases at J; junction bases unmatched: 6. Here the CDR3 DNA reads TGCGCCAGCAGCCTCTCGACAGGGTCAGATACGCAGTATTTT. It translates to CASSLSTGSDTQYF.

This rearrangement joins TRBV27 to TRBJ1-2; 7 positions agree with TRBD1. Germline V CDR1 and CDR2: MNHEY, SMNVEV (reference sequence). V trimming: 5 bases; J trimming: 6 bases; junction bases outside the gene matches: 6. CDR3 length: 13 residues. CDR3: CASSPTGDHGYTF. The CDR3 DNA is TGTGCCAGCAGTCCTACAGGGGACCATGGCTACACCTTC.

The J gene is TRBJ2-3, the V gene TRBV5-4; 9 nucleotides align to TRBD2. Germline V gives CDR1 SGHNT, CDR2 YYREEE (reference sequence). This CDR3 has 15 residues. Trimming cost V 4 bases and J 14 bases; bases outside gene matches: 17. The CDR3 DNA sequence: TGTGCCAGCAGCCCGGGTGGAGTAGCGGGAGCATATTGGTATTTT. Translated, it gives CASSPGGVAGAYWYF.

This clone was detected a few times. The chain is built from TRBV9 and TRBJ2-7, with TRBD1 matching 9 bases. The CDR3 covers 15 residues. Germline CDR1 SGDLS, CDR2 YYNGEE. V shed 0 bases, J shed 3 bases, and the junction held 4 bases outside the gene matches. The CDR3 DNA is TGTGCCAGCAGCGTAGACGGGACAGGGTACTACGAGCAGTACTTC. Residues: CASSVDGTGYYEQYF.

The V gene is TRBV5-1, the J gene TRBJ2-1, with D tentatively TRBD2 (5 bases). CDR3 length: 15 amino acids. Germline loops: CDR1 SGHRS, CDR2 YFSETQ. V was shortened by 1 base and J by 4 bases, with 12 bases between the two germline ends. In DNA, the CDR3 is TGCGCCAGCAGCTTGATCGTGACTACTTACAATGAGCAGTTCTTC. It yields the protein CASSLIVTTYNEQFF.

This chain connects TRBV2 to TRBJ1-5, with D unresolved. The CDR3 is 15 residues long. Trimming took 2 bases from V and 0 from J, leaving 8 bases between them. CDR1 is SNHLY and CDR2 is FYNNEI in the germline V gene. Written as DNA, the CDR3 is TGTGCCAGCAGTGAAAGTTCACTTAGCAATCAGCCCCAGCATTTT. Protein product: CASSESSLSNQPQHF.

The chain has TRBV5-4 and TRBJ2-7; 8 nucleotides line up with TRBD2. V trimming: 4 bases; J trimming: 0 bases; junction bases outside the gene matches: 6. Germline assignment: CDR1 SGHNT and CDR2 YYREEE (reference sequence). CDR3 length: 15 amino acids. The CDR3 protein is CASSRGLAGSYEQYV. The CDR3, as DNA: TGTGCCAGCAGCCGGGGGCTAGCGGGCTCCTACGAGCAGTACGTC.

V is TRBV6-5 and J is TRBJ2-3; the D gene is possibly TRBD2 (5 bases). Germline V lookup: CDR1 MNHEY, CDR2 SVGAGI. V was clipped by 6 bases and J by 6 bases, with 7 bases between them. CDR3 size: 11 residues. The CDR3 loop reads CASREVDTQYF. In nucleotides, the CDR3 is TGTGCCAGCAGGGAGGTTGATACGCAGTATTTT.

The chain couples TRBV7-9 to TRBJ2-1; the D gene is possibly TRBD2 (6 bases). The CDR3 runs 17 residues. CDR1 and CDR2 (germline): SEHNR, FQNEAQ (reference sequence). Trimming left V 5 bases short and J 0 bases short, with 17 bases between. The CDR3 region has the DNA TGTGCCAGCAGCCCCTCAATTGGGGGGAGCTCCTACAATGAGCAGTTCTTC. Its protein product is CASSPSIGGSSYNEQFF.

V is TRBV11-2 and J is TRBJ2-2, with 7 nucleotides matching TRBD1. The CDR3 runs to 16 residues. V gave up 0 bases and J gave up 5 bases; unmatched junction bases: 6. Germline values: CDR1 SGHAT, CDR2 FQNNGV. In DNA form, the CDR3 reads TGTGCCAGCAGCTTAGATCGGGCAGGGGGAACCGGGGAGCTGTTTTTT. Residues: CASSLDRAGGTGELFF.

The V call is TRBV28, the J call TRBJ2-3; possible D gene TRBD2, 6 bases. CDR3 size: 15 residues. Germline V lookup: CDR1 MDHEN, CDR2 SYDVKM. V lost 3 bases, J lost 1 base, and 11 bases lay in between. The CDR3 loop is CASSLSGRGTDTQYF. DNA for the CDR3: TGTGCCAGCAGTTTGAGCGGGCGGGGCACAGATACGCAGTATTTT.

This clone was counted a single time. The rearrangement uses TRBV18 and TRBJ1-3, with D hard to call. CDR1 is KGHSH, CDR2 LQKENI, per germline. Trimming pared 6 bases from V and 4 bases from J, leaving 19 bases between. The CDR3 loop spans 16 amino acids. The CDR3 spells CASSPSGVRSGNTIYF. The CDR3 DNA reads TGTGCCAGCTCTCCCTCGGGAGTCAGGTCCGGAAACACCATATATTTT. Full variable domain (rest looked up from reference TRBV18 and TRBJ1-3): NAGVMQNPRHLVRRRGQEARLRCSPMKGHSHVYWYRQLPEEGLKFMVYLQKENIIDESGMPKERFSAEFPKEGPSILRIQQVVRGDSAAYFCASSPSGVRSGNTIYFGEGSWLTVV.

This clone was seen a single time. The genes are TRBV6-1 and TRBJ1-2, with 8 nucleotides matching TRBD1. From germline, CDR1 is MNHNS and CDR2 SASEGT. V dropped 4 bases and J dropped 1; count of bases not matched to a gene: 8. CDR3 length: 16 amino acids. The CDR3 loop reads CASSVDRGQLNYGYTF. CDR3 bases: TGTGCCAGCAGTGTTGACAGGGGCCAACTTAACTATGGCTACACCTTC.

The CDR3 reads CASSLALRAGNYGYTF. The CDR3, as DNA: TGTGCCAGCAGCTTGGCCCTTCGGGCAGGGAACTATGGCTACACCTTC. The chain links TRBV5-5 to TRBJ1-2, with a tentative D call TRBD1 (5 bases). The germline V gene encodes CDR1 SGHKS and CDR2 YYEKEE (reference sequence). CDR3 size: 16 residues. Trimming removed 0 bases at V and 2 bases at J, with 14 bases between. The whole variable domain, filled in from reference TRBV5-5 and TRBJ1-2, reads DAGVTQSPTHLIKTRGQQVTLRCSPISGHKSVSWYQQVLGQGPQFIFQYYEKEERGRGNFPDRFSARQFPNYSSELNVNALLLGDSALYLCASSLALRAGNYGYTFGSGTRLTVV.

This chain uses TRBV5-6 with TRBJ1-4; 8 bases match TRBD1. Trimming took 4 bases from V and 5 from J; bases not matched to a gene: 13. The germline V gene has CDR1 SGHDT and CDR2 YYEEEE. CDR3 size: 17 residues. CDR3 loop: CASSIYDRGSSNEKLFF. Written as DNA, the CDR3 is TGTGCCAGCAGCATTTACGACAGGGGATCATCAAATGAAAAACTGTTTTTT.

The genes are TRBV5-1 and TRBJ2-1; 9 positions match TRBD1. The CDR3 length is 16 residues. Unmatched junction bases numbered 13, after V lost 7 bases and J lost 5 bases. The germline V gene encodes CDR1 SGHRS and CDR2 YFSETQ. CDR3 in amino acids: CASGGPGTGWNNEQFF. Written as DNA, the CDR3 is TGCGCCAGCGGGGGACCCGGGACAGGGTGGAACAATGAGCAGTTCTTC.

The chain couples TRBV2 to TRBJ2-1; D remains ambiguous. Germline V CDR1 and CDR2: SNHLY, FYNNEI. The CDR3 runs to 11 residues. V shed 6 bases and J shed 6 bases, with 6 bases lying between them. The CDR3 DNA follows: TGTGCCAGCAGACTCATCAATGAGCAGTTCTTC. This translates into CASRLINEQFF.

The chain carries TRBV19 and TRBJ1-5; a weak D match, TRBD1 (6 bases). Germline V CDR1 and CDR2: LNHDA, SQIVND (reference sequence). Deletions cut 5 bases from V and 6 bases from J, with 11 bases between. This CDR3 has 13 amino acids. CDR3 DNA sequence: TGTGCCAGTAGTGGTGGGGGCGGTCAGCCCCAGCATTTT. Residues: CASSGGGGQPQHF.

V gene TRBV11-2 combines with J gene TRBJ2-7; 7 bases map to TRBD1. Germline CDR1 and CDR2: SGHAT and FQNNGV. The CDR3 runs 13 residues. J lost 5 bases, V lost 4 bases, and 5 bases had no gene match. CDR3 in DNA: TGTGCCAGCAGCTCGACAGGGTCCCACGAGCAGTACTTC. Amino acid sequence: CASSSTGSHEQYF.

The genes are TRBV7-8 and TRBJ2-7, with 14 bases lining up with TRBD2. V gave up 5 bases and J gave up 5 bases; unmatched junction bases: 8. The CDR3 totals 16 residues. CDR1 and CDR2 from the germline V gene are SGHVS and FQNEAQ. The CDR3 DNA is TGTGCCAGCAGCCGCAGGACTAGCGGGGGGCCTAACGAGCAGTACTTC. Amino acids: CASSRRTSGGPNEQYF.

This CDR3 reads CATRGLGAYGYTF. DNA for the CDR3: TGTGCCACACGTGGGTTAGGGGCCTATGGCTACACCTTC. V is TRBV10-3 and J is TRBJ1-2; weak D call: TRBD1 (5 bases). V lost 10 bases and J lost 4, with 16 bases in between. Germline V gene data show CDR1 as ENHRY and CDR2 as SYGVKD. This CDR3 region has 13 residues.

This clone showed up just a few times. This chain links TRBV6-1 with TRBJ2-2; 7 nucleotides match TRBD1. Trimming cost V 4 bases and J 2 bases; bases outside gene matches: 4. The CDR3 is 15 residues long. Per germline, CDR1 MNHNS and CDR2 SASEGT. The CDR3 DNA reads TGTGCCAGCAGTGGGGGGACAGTCAACACCGGGGAGCTGTTTTTT. Protein sequence: CASSGGTVNTGELFF.